This TCR beta chain is drawn from a study of radiation and T cells in renal cell carcinoma. Described time point: baseline pretreatment blood. As to treatment: 15 Gy SBRT to primary tumor, nephrectomy 4 weeks later. With 2 bases clipped from V and 6 bases from J, the junction kept 6 bases outside the gene matches. The CDR3 spans 16 residues. The germline V gene has CDR1 SGHDT and CDR2 YYEEEE. Profiling relied on immunoSEQ multiplex PCR, and the TCRdb table lists in-frame clones only, not all of them. The repertoire holds 100,000 to 150,000 clones, with roughly four fifths as singletons. The starting material was blood, obtained from a patient whose treatment included radiotherapy and nephrectomy. This TCR derives from a woman aged 60 to 75 with renal cell carcinoma. V usage is TRBV5-6 and J usage is TRBJ2-2; 11 bases agree with TRBD1. CDR3 in amino acids: CASSFGQGAIAGELFF. CDR3 DNA: TGTGCCAGCAGCTTTGGACAGGGGGCTATCGCCGGGGAGCTGTTTTTT.